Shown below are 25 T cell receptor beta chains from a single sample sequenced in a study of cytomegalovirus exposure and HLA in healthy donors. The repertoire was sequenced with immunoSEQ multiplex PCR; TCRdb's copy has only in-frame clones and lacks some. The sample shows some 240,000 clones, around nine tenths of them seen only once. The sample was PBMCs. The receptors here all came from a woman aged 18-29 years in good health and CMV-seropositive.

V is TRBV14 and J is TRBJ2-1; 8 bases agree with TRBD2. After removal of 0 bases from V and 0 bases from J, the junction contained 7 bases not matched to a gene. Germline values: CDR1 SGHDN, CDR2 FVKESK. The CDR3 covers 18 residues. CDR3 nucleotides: TGTGCCAGCAGCCAAGATGCGGGCAGCGGGAGCTCCTACAATGAGCAGTTCTTC. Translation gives CASSQDAGSGSSYNEQFF.

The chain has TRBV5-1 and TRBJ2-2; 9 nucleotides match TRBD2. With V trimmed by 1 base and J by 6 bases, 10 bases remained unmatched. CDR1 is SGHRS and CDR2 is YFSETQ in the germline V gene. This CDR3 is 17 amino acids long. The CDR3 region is CASSLNIGGRVPGELFF. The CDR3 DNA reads TGCGCCAGCAGCTTGAACATCGGCGGGAGGGTTCCCGGGGAGCTGTTTTTT.

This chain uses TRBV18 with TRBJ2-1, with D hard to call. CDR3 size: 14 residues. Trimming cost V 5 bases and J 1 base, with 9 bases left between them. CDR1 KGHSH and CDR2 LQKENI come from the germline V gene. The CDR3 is CASSSTGSYNEQFF. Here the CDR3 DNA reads TGTGCCAGCTCATCGACTGGATCCTACAATGAGCAGTTCTTC.

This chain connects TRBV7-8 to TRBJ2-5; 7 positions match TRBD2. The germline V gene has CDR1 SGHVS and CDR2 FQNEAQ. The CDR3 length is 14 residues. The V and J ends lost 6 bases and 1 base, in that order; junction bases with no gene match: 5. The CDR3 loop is CASRRPSGQETQYF. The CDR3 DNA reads TGTGCCAGCAGACGGCCTAGCGGCCAAGAGACCCAGTACTTC.

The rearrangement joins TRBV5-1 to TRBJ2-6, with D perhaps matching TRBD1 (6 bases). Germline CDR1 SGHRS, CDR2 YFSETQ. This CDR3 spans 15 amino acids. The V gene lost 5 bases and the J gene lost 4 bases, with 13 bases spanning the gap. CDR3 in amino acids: CASSQVRGGANVLTF. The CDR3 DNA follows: TGCGCCAGCAGTCAGGTCAGGGGAGGGGCCAACGTCCTGACTTTC. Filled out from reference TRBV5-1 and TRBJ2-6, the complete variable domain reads KAGVTQTPRYLIKTRGQQVTLSCSPISGHRSVSWYQQTPGQGLQFLFEYFSETQRNKGNFPGRFSGRQFSNSRSEMNVSTLELGDSALYLCASSQVRGGANVLTFGAGSRLTVL.

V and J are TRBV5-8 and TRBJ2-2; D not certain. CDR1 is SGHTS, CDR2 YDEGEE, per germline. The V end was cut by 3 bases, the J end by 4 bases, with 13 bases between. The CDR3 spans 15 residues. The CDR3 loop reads CASSSSIAFTGELFF. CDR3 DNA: TGTGCCAGCAGCTCCTCGATAGCCTTCACCGGGGAGCTGTTTTTT.

The CDR3 bases are TGTGCCAGCAGTCGGGGGGGGCAGTACTTC. Protein: CASSRGGQYF. The genes are TRBV28 and TRBJ2-7; 8 bases are a match to TRBD2. Looked up from germline, CDR1 is MDHEN and CDR2 is SYDVKM. The V and J ends lost 5 bases and 9 bases, in that order; junction bases with no gene match: 0. CDR3 length: 10 amino acids.

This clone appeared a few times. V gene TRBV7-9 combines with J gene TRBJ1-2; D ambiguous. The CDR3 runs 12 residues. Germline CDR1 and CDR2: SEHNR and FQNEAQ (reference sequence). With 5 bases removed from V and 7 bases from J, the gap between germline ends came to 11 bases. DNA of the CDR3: TGTGCCAGCAGCCCCCCAGGTCGTGGCTACACCTTC. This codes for CASSPPGRGYTF.

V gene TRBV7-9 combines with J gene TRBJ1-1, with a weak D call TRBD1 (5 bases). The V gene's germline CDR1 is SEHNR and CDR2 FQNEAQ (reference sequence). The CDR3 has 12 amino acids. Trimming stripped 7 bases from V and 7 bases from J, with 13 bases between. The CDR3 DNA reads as TGTGCCAGCAATTACCAGGGCTTTGAAGCTTTCTTT. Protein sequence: CASNYQGFEAFF.

CDR3 amino acids: CASSQDRESGNTIYF. The DNA of the CDR3 is TGCGCCAGCAGTCAAGACAGGGAATCCGGAAACACCATATATTTT. The V call is TRBV23-1, the J call TRBJ1-3; 7 bases are a match to TRBD1. TRBV23-1 is identified as an open reading frame with a role that is uncertain. CDR3 length: 15 amino acids. The V gene end was trimmed by 2 bases and the J gene end by 4 bases; junction bases not matched to a gene: 5.

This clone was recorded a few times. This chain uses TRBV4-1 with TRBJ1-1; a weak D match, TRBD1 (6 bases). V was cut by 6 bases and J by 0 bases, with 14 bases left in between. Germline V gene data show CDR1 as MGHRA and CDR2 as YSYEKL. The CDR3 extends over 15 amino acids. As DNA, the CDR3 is TGCGCCAGCAGGGCCTGGGGGGGCTTGAACACTGAAGCTTTCTTT. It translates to CASRAWGGLNTEAFF.

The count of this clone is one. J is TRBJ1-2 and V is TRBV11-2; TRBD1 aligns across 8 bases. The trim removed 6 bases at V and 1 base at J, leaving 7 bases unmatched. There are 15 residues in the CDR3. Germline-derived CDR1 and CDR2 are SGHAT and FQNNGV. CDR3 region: CASRHLGQGNYGYTF. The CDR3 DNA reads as TGTGCCAGCAGACACCTCGGACAGGGTAACTATGGCTACACCTTC.

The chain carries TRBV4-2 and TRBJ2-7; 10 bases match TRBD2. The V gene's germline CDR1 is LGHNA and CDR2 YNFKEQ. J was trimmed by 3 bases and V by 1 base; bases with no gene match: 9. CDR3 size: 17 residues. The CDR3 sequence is CASSQALSGRALYEQYF. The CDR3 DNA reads TGTGCCAGCAGCCAAGCCTTGAGCGGGAGGGCCCTCTACGAGCAGTACTTC.

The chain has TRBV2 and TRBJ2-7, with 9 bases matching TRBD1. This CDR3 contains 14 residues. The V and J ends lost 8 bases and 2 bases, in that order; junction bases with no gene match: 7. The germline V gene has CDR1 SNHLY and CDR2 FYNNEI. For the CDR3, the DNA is TGTGCCAGCTCCGGGACAGGGAAAACCTACGAGCAGTACTTC. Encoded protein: CASSGTGKTYEQYF.

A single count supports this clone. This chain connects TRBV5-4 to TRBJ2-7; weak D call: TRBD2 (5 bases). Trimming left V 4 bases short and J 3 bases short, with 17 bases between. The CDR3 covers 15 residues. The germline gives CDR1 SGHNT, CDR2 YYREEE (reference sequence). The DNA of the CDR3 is TGTGCCAGCAGCCCGTATCCGGGAAGGTTCTACGAGCAGTACTTC. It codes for CASSPYPGRFYEQYF.

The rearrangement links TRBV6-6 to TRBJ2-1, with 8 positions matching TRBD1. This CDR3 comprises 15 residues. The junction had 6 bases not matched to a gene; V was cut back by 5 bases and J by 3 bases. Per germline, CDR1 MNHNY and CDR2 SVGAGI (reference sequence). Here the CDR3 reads CASSKDREVYNEQFF. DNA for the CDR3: TGTGCCAGCAGTAAGGACAGGGAAGTCTACAATGAGCAGTTCTTC.

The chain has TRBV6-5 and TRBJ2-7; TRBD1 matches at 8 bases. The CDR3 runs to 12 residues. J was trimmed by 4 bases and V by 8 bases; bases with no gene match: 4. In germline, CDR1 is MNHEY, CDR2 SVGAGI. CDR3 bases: TGTGCCAGCGGGGACAGGAGATACGAGCAGTACTTC. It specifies CASGDRRYEQYF.

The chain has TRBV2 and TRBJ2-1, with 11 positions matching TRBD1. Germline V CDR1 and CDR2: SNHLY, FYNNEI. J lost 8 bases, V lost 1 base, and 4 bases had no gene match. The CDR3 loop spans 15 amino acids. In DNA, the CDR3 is TGTGCCAGCAGTGAAGGGACAGGGGGCTTCGATGAGCAGTTCTTC. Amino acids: CASSEGTGGFDEQFF.

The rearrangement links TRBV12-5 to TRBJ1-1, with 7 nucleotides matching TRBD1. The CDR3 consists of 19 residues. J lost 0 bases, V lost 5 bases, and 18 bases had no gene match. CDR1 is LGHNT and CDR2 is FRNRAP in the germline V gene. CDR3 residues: CASGPYPPRTGPVNTEAFF. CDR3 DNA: TGTGCTAGTGGTCCCTACCCGCCTAGGACAGGACCCGTGAACACTGAAGCTTTCTTT.

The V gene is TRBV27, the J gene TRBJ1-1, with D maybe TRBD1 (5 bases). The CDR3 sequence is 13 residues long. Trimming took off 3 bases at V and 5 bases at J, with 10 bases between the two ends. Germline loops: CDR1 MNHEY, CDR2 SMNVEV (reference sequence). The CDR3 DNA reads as TGTGCCAGCAGTTTCGGCAGGGAAACTGAAGCTTTCTTT. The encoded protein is CASSFGRETEAFF.

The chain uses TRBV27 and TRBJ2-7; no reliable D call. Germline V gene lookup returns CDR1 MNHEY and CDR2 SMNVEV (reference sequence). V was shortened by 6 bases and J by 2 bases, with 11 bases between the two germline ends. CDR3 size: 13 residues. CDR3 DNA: TGTGCCAGCAGCCCCGCTGCGACCTACGAGCAGTACTTC. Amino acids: CASSPAATYEQYF.

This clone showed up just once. The CDR3 loop is CASSEIRGLGSYEQYF. In nucleotides, the CDR3 is TGTGCCAGCAGTGAAATCAGGGGATTAGGATCCTACGAGCAGTACTTC. This chain links TRBV6-1 with TRBJ2-7; a possible D gene is TRBD1 (6 bases). Trimming stripped 2 bases from V and 1 base from J, with 15 bases between. This CDR3 spans 16 amino acids. From germline, CDR1 is MNHNS and CDR2 SASEGT.

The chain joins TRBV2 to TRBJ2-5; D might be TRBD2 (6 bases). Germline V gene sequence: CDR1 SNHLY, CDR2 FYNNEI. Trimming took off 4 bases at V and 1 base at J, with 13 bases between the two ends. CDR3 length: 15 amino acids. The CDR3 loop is CASSGGLGGQETQYF. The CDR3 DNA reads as TGTGCCAGCAGTGGGGGGTTGGGGGGCCAAGAGACCCAGTACTTC.

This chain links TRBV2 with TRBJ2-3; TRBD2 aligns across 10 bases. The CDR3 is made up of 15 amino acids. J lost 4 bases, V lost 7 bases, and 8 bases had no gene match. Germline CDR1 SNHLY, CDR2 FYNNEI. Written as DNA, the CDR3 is TGTGCCAGCACTACGGGACTAGCGATTGCAGATACGCAGTATTTT. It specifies CASTTGLAIADTQYF.

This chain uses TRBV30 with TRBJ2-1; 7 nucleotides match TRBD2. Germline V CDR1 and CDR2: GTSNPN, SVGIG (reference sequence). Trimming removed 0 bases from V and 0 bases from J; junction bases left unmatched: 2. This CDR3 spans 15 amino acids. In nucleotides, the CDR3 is TGTGCCTGGAGTGTACCTAGCGGCTCCTACAATGAGCAGTTCTTC. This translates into CAWSVPSGSYNEQFF.